The 31 T cell receptor beta chains in this list originate from one sample, sequenced in a study of shared clonotypes between healthy human individuals. Here immunoSEQ multiplex PCR was the method, and the copy in TCRdb shows in-frame clones only, minus some. The sample consists of 2 million to 2.5 million clones, over 90% of them appearing once. Material for sequencing was naive CD4+ T cells from PBMCs. The subset here: CD45RA+ positively selected. The receptors come from a man in his late teens or twenties in good health. Some clones in this sample may be carry-over from other donors' samples.

This chain links TRBV19 with TRBJ2-1, with TRBD1 identical over 9 bases. Germline trimming cut 5 bases from V and 6 bases from J; bases unmatched to any gene: 11. Germline V gene sequence: CDR1 LNHDA, CDR2 SQIVND (reference sequence). The CDR3 length is 16 residues. The CDR3 DNA is TGTGCCAGTAGTCGACAGACAGGGGGTAGGGGCAATGAGCAGTTCTTC. Protein: CASSRQTGGRGNEQFF.

For this clone: Other DNA sequences of this sample code for an identical CDR3. DNA for the CDR3: TGCAGCGTTGAACAGGGGAGCCACGAGCAGTACTTC. Protein sequence: CSVEQGSHEQYF. The rearrangement uses TRBV29-1 and TRBJ2-7, with a possible D match to TRBD1 (6 bases). The V gene's germline CDR1 is SQVTM and CDR2 ANQGSEA. V was shortened by 2 bases and J by 5 bases, with 10 bases between the two germline ends. The CDR3 has 12 amino acids.

The J gene is TRBJ1-5, the V gene TRBV27; D perhaps matches TRBD1 (5 bases). The germline V gene encodes CDR1 MNHEY and CDR2 SMNVEV (reference sequence). V was cut by 9 bases and J by 0 bases, with 21 bases left in between. The CDR3 sequence is 17 residues long. For the CDR3, the DNA is TGTGCCAGATACCGGGGGAGAGGTCTTTATAGCAATCAGCCCCAGCATTTT. It encodes CARYRGRGLYSNQPQHF.

The CDR3 coding sequence is TGCGCCAGCAGCCTCCCGTGGGGGGAGCTGTTTTTT. This encodes CASSLPWGELFF. The chain uses TRBV4-1 and TRBJ2-2; no firm D call. This CDR3 is 12 amino acids long. V lost 4 bases to trimming and J lost 8 bases, with 8 bases between them. Germline V gene lookup returns CDR1 MGHRA and CDR2 YSYEKL.

The genes are TRBV5-1 and TRBJ2-7, with D perhaps matching TRBD2 (5 bases). This CDR3 region has 13 residues. Trimming took off 1 base at V and 7 bases at J, with 12 bases between the two ends. The germline V gene encodes CDR1 SGHRS and CDR2 YFSETQ. The CDR3 nucleotides are TGCGCCAGCAGCTTGACCCCACCGGGGGAGCAGTACTTC. The encoded protein is CASSLTPPGEQYF.

The rearrangement joins TRBV5-4 to TRBJ2-7; 7 bases map to TRBD1. From germline, CDR1 is SGHNT and CDR2 YYREEE (reference sequence). The ends lost 2 bases at V and 9 bases at J; junction bases unmatched: 14. The CDR3 is 15 amino acids. The CDR3 loop is CASSFPGTEAGGQYF. The DNA of the CDR3 is TGTGCCAGCAGCTTCCCCGGGACAGAGGCCGGAGGGCAGTACTTC.

The chain has TRBV5-1 and TRBJ2-2; perhaps TRBD1 as D (6 bases). The CDR3 consists of 14 residues. Trimming cost V 5 bases and J 3 bases, with 11 bases left between them. The V gene's germline CDR1 is SGHRS and CDR2 YFSETQ. CDR3 residues: CASSWTAYTGELFF. The CDR3 region has the DNA TGCGCCAGCAGTTGGACAGCTTACACCGGGGAGCTGTTTTTT.

This chain uses TRBV29-1 with TRBJ2-1; tentatively, D is TRBD1 (6 bases). V lost 3 bases and J lost 0, with 21 bases in between. This CDR3 has 18 amino acids. Per the germline V gene, CDR1 is SQVTM and CDR2 is ANQGSEA. CDR3 sequence reads: CSVDVLLGGSTSYNEQFF. The CDR3 DNA reads as TGCAGCGTTGACGTGTTACTAGGGGGTTCGACCTCCTACAATGAGCAGTTCTTC.

The V call is TRBV27, the J call TRBJ2-1, with TRBD2 matching 12 bases. This CDR3 region has 14 residues. The germline V gene has CDR1 MNHEY and CDR2 SMNVEV (reference sequence). With 6 bases clipped from V and 15 bases from J, the junction kept 12 bases outside the gene matches. Written as DNA, the CDR3 is TGTGCCAGCAGCTTCCCGACTAGCGGGAGAGGCCTGTTCTTC. It translates to CASSFPTSGRGLFF.

V gene TRBV7-3 combines with J gene TRBJ2-2; D ambiguous. Germline V gene lookup returns CDR1 SGHTA and CDR2 FQGTGA. Trimming took off 2 bases at V and 1 base at J, with 14 bases between the two ends. The CDR3 is 17 residues long. CDR3 bases: TGTGCCAGCAGCTTAGGACGGAGTAGTTTGAACACCGGGGAGCTGTTTTTT. Translated, it gives CASSLGRSSLNTGELFF.

This chain uses TRBV6-1 with TRBJ1-2, with 9 positions matching TRBD1. CDR3 length equals 15 residues. V shed 4 bases and J 0 bases; nucleotides not matched to a gene: 3. From germline, CDR1 is MNHNS and CDR2 SASEGT. The CDR3 nucleotides read TGTGCCAGCAGTGCGACAGGGGGAACTAACTATGGCTACACCTTC. Encoded protein: CASSATGGTNYGYTF.

This clone has just one count. The chain has TRBV28 and TRBJ2-2, with TRBD2 matching over 11 bases. This CDR3 region has 14 residues. CDR1 and CDR2 (germline): MDHEN, SYDVKM. J was trimmed by 7 bases and V by 8 bases; bases with no gene match: 6. Written as DNA, the CDR3 is TGTGCCAGCCTAGCGGGAGGCAGGGTCGGGGAGCTGTTTTTT. Amino acid sequence: CASLAGGRVGELFF.

The rearrangement uses TRBV5-1 and TRBJ1-1; no definite D call. Germline CDR1 SGHRS, CDR2 YFSETQ. The CDR3 runs 14 residues. The V and J ends lost 6 bases and 4 bases respectively, with 16 bases between them. CDR3 nucleotide sequence: TGCGCCAGCACTCTAACACGCAGTGGCACTGAAGCTTTCTTT. Translation: CASTLTRSGTEAFF.

The chain carries TRBV2 and TRBJ2-7; no clear D. CDR1 and CDR2 (germline): SNHLY, FYNNEI. V lost 4 bases and J lost 6, with 10 bases in between. The CDR3 has 12 amino acids. For the CDR3, the DNA is TGTGCCAGCAGTGGGGTGGGCGCCGAGCAGTACTTC. It specifies CASSGVGAEQYF.

V is TRBV2 and J is TRBJ2-4, with D tentatively TRBD1 (6 bases). CDR3 length: 14 residues. The germline V gene has CDR1 SNHLY and CDR2 FYNNEI. The germline V and J ends were trimmed by 5 bases and 5 bases, with 13 bases remaining between them. CDR3 sequence reads: CASSWDTVENIQYF. CDR3 bases: TGTGCCAGCAGTTGGGACACCGTGGAAAACATTCAGTACTTC.

This chain links TRBV10-1 with TRBJ2-1; D is undetermined. This CDR3 is built from 18 residues. Trimming removed 3 bases at V and 0 bases at J, with 18 bases between. CDR1 WNHNN and CDR2 SYGVQD come from the germline V gene (reference sequence). For the CDR3, the DNA is TGCGCCAGCAGTGACTTGGGGTTACGGCCCAACTCCTACAATGAGCAGTTCTTC. Encoded protein: CASSDLGLRPNSYNEQFF.

The V gene is TRBV7-9, the J gene TRBJ2-5; 7 positions match TRBD2. The V and J ends lost 2 bases and 1 base, in that order; junction bases with no gene match: 4. This CDR3 is built from 15 residues. The germline V gene has CDR1 SEHNR and CDR2 FQNEAQ (reference sequence). The CDR3 region is CASSLLGGIQETQYF. CDR3 DNA: TGTGCCAGCAGCTTATTGGGGGGGATCCAAGAGACCCAGTACTTC.

In the case of this clone: Other DNA sequences of this sample code for an identical CDR3. This rearrangement joins TRBV19 to TRBJ1-2; the match to TRBD1 covers 7 bases. The CDR3 extends over 13 amino acids. Germline V gives CDR1 LNHDA, CDR2 SQIVND (reference sequence). The trim removed 5 bases at V and 2 bases at J, leaving 2 bases unmatched. The DNA for the CDR3 is TGTGCCAGTAGTTTGGGACAGAACTATGGCTACACCTTC. Its translation: CASSLGQNYGYTF.

V usage is TRBV18 and J usage is TRBJ2-5; no clear D. V lost 2 bases, J lost 0 bases, and 7 bases lay in between. The germline V gene has CDR1 KGHSH and CDR2 LQKENI. This CDR3 is built from 14 residues. The CDR3 DNA sequence: TGTGCCAGCTCACCATCAGCCAACCAAGAGACCCAGTACTTC. Its translation: CASSPSANQETQYF.

The chain joins TRBV5-1 to TRBJ2-7; D gene uncertain. The CDR3 loop spans 14 amino acids. Trimming pared 0 bases from V and 2 bases from J, leaving 9 bases between. The germline CDR1 and CDR2 sequences are SGHRS and YFSETQ. The CDR3 DNA is TGCGCCAGCAGCTTGGACTCCCTCGCCTACGAGCAGTACTTC. Its protein is CASSLDSLAYEQYF.

The chain combines TRBV6-4 with TRBJ2-2; 12 bases agree with TRBD1. Germline lookup yields CDR1 MRHNA and CDR2 SNTAGT. The trim removed 6 bases at V and 6 bases at J, leaving 2 bases unmatched. The length of the CDR3 is 14 residues. The CDR3 sequence: CASRGQGAAGELFF. CDR3 nucleotide sequence: TGTGCCAGCAGGGGACAGGGGGCAGCCGGGGAGCTGTTTTTT.

The rearrangement joins TRBV18 to TRBJ1-4; 8 nucleotides match TRBD1. CDR1 and CDR2 (germline): KGHSH, LQKENI. V shed 3 bases, J shed 7 bases, and the junction held 10 bases outside the gene matches. There are 16 residues in the CDR3. The CDR3 is CASSPGQGIGGEKLFF. CDR3 bases: TGTGCCAGCTCACCTGGACAGGGAATAGGTGGTGAAAAACTGTTTTTT.

The chain recombines TRBV7-2 with TRBJ2-7, with 10 positions matching TRBD2. CDR1 is SGHTA and CDR2 is FQGNSA in the germline V gene. The V and J ends lost 1 base and 0 bases, in that order; junction bases with no gene match: 9. The CDR3 has 18 residues. Here the CDR3 reads CASSLGALLAGTSYEQYF. DNA for the CDR3: TGTGCCAGCAGCTTAGGGGCCTTACTAGCGGGGACCTCCTACGAGCAGTACTTC.

The chain is built from TRBV28 and TRBJ2-7; 7 nucleotides align to TRBD1. V was pared by 6 bases and J by 2 bases, with 10 bases of the junction left unmatched. CDR1 and CDR2 (germline): MDHEN, SYDVKM. The CDR3 covers 15 residues. For the CDR3, the DNA is TGTGCCAGCAGACCCGACAGGGCTCGACCCTACGAGCAGTACTTC. As protein: CASRPDRARPYEQYF.

With respect to this clone: This same CDR3 is encoded by further DNA sequences in the sample. The gene calls are TRBV6-6 and TRBJ2-7, with D tentatively TRBD1 or TRBD2 (5 bases each). The CDR3 sequence is 13 residues long. Trimming took 5 bases from V and 2 from J, leaving 10 bases between them. In germline, CDR1 is MNHNY, CDR2 SVGAGI (reference sequence). The CDR3 loop is CASSRDAPYEQYF. The CDR3 DNA reads as TGTGCCAGCAGTAGGGACGCCCCCTACGAGCAGTACTTC.

The V and J genes are TRBV6-6 and TRBJ2-1; D is unclear. The germline V gene has CDR1 MNHNY and CDR2 SVGAGI (reference sequence). The V end was cut by 7 bases, the J end by 9 bases, with 19 bases between. The CDR3 consists of 14 residues. The CDR3 DNA sequence: TGTGCCAGCATGCGGTCAAGGGATGCGAGTGAGCAGTTCTTC. Amino acids: CASMRSRDASEQFF.

This chain joins TRBV15 and TRBJ2-7; D is unclear. Trimming pared 1 base from V and 6 bases from J, leaving 10 bases between. This CDR3 is 13 amino acids long. Germline-derived CDR1 and CDR2 are LNHNV and YYDKDF (reference sequence). The CDR3 region has the DNA TGTGCCACCAGCAGAGCGGCGGATGGCGAGCAGTACTTC. It translates to CATSRAADGEQYF.

The chain recombines TRBV7-9 with TRBJ2-7, with 7 nucleotides matching TRBD1. Trimming at V came to 0 bases and at J to 0 bases, leaving 8 bases not matched to a gene. This CDR3 region has 17 residues. CDR1 is SEHNR, CDR2 FQNEAQ, per germline (reference sequence). The CDR3 is CASSLAQGGVGSYEQYF. DNA of the CDR3: TGTGCCAGCAGCTTAGCGCAAGGGGGCGTGGGCTCCTACGAGCAGTACTTC.

The rearrangement uses TRBV20-1 and TRBJ1-2; D unclear. V was pared by 6 bases and J by 9 bases, with 11 bases between. The CDR3 loop spans 10 amino acids. Germline lookup yields CDR1 DFQATT and CDR2 SNEGSKA (reference sequence). CDR3 protein: CSAPRERYTF. The CDR3 DNA follows: TGCAGTGCCCCTCGGGAGCGCTACACCTTC.

J is TRBJ1-1 and V is TRBV11-3; tentative D call: TRBD1 (6 bases). This CDR3 has 15 amino acids. Per the germline V gene, CDR1 is SGHNT and CDR2 is YENEEA. The V gene lost 6 bases and the J gene lost 6 bases, with 20 bases spanning the gap. The CDR3, as DNA: TGTGCCAGCAGGAAAGGGGGATTGGGATACTCTGAAGCTTTCTTT. Translated, it gives CASRKGGLGYSEAFF.

The genes are TRBV18 and TRBJ2-2, with TRBD2 as a possible D gene (5 bases). The CDR3 is made up of 13 amino acids. The germline CDR1 and CDR2 sequences are KGHSH and LQKENI. Trimming stripped 5 bases from V and 8 bases from J, with 12 bases between. CDR3 nucleotides: TGTGCCAGCTCATCACGGGAACCTGGGGAGCTGTTTTTT. Residues: CASSSREPGELFF. The complete variable domain, with remaining parts taken from reference TRBV18 and TRBJ2-2, reads NAGVMQNPRHLVRRRGQEARLRCSPMKGHSHVYWYRQLPEEGLKFMVYLQKENIIDESGMPKERFSAEFPKEGPSILRIQQVVRGDSAAYFCASSSREPGELFFGEGSRLTVL.